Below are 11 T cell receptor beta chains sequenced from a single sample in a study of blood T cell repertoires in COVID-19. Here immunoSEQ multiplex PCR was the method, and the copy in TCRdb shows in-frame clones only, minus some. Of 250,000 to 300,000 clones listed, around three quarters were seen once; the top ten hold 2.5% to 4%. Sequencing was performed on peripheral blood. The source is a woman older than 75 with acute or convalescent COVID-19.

The CDR3 is CASSVGTSGNADTQYF. In DNA, the CDR3 is TGCGCCAGCAGCGTCGGGACTAGCGGGAACGCAGATACGCAGTATTTT. The chain carries TRBV5-1 and TRBJ2-3, with 13 bases fitting TRBD2. The V and J ends lost 4 bases and 4 bases, in that order; junction bases with no gene match: 6. The CDR3 sequence is 16 residues long. CDR1 is SGHRS, CDR2 YFSETQ, per germline.

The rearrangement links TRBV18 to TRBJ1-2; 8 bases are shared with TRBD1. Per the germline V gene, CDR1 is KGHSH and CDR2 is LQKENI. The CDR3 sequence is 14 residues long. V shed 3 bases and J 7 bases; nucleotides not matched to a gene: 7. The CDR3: CASSPSAGGPGYTF. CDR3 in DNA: TGTGCCAGCTCACCGTCTGCAGGGGGCCCTGGCTACACCTTC.

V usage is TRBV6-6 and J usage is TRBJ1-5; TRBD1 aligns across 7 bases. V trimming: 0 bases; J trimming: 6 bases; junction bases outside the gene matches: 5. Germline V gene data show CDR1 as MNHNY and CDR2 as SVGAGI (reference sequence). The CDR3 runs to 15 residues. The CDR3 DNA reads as TGTGCCAGCAGTTACTCTACAGGGGATCGTCAGCCCCAGCATTTT. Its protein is CASSYSTGDRQPQHF.

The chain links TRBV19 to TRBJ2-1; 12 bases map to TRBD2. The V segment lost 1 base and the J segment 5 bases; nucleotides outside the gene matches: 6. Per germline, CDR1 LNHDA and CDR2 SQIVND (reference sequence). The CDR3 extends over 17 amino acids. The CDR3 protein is CASSIGWTSGTNNEQFF. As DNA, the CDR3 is TGTGCCAGTAGTATAGGGTGGACTAGCGGGACCAACAATGAGCAGTTCTTC.

CDR3 nucleotides: TGTGCCAGCTCACCACTCGGGACAGGGGAATTTGGTGGCTACACCTTC. Translating it yields CASSPLGTGEFGGYTF. The gene calls are TRBV18 and TRBJ1-2; 10 positions match TRBD1. CDR1 and CDR2 from the germline V gene are KGHSH and LQKENI. CDR3 size: 16 residues. Germline trimming cut 1 base from V and 7 bases from J; bases unmatched to any gene: 9.

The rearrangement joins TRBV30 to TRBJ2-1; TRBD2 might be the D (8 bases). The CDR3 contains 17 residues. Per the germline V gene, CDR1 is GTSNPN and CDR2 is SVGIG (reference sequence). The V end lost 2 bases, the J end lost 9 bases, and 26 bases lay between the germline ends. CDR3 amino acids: CAWSFVIHSGTDREQFF. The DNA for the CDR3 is TGTGCCTGGAGTTTCGTTATTCATAGCGGGACAGATCGTGAGCAGTTCTTC.

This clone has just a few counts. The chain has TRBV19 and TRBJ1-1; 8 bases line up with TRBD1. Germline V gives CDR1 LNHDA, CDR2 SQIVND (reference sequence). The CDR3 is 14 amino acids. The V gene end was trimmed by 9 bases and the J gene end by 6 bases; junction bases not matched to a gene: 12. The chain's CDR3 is CASTTRGQASEAFF. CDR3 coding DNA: TGTGCCAGCACCACCCGGGGACAGGCCTCTGAAGCTTTCTTT.

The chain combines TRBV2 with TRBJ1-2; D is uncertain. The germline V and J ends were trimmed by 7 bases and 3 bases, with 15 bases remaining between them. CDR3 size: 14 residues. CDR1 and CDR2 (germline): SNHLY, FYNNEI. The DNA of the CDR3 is TGTGCCAGCACCCTGACACAGATAGACTATGGCTACACCTTC. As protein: CASTLTQIDYGYTF. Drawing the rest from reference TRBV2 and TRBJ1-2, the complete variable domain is EPEVTQTPSHQVTQMGQEVILRCVPISNHLYFYWYRQILGQKVEFLVSFYNNEISEKSEIFDDQFSVERPDGSNFTLKIRSTKLEDSAMYFCASTLTQIDYGYTFGSGTRLTVV.

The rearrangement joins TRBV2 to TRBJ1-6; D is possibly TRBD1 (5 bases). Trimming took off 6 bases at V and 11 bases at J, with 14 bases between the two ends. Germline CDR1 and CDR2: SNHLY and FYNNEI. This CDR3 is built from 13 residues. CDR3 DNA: TGTGCCAGCAGAGGGGAAAATAGGGCACCCCTCCACTTT. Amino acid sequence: CASRGENRAPLHF.

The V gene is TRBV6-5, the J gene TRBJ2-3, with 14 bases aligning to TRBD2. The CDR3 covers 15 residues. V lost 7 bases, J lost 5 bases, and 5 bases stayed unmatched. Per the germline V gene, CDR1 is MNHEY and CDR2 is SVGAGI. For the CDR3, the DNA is TGTGCCAGCACGACTAGCGGGGGGGCTTTAGATACGCAGTATTTT. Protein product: CASTTSGGALDTQYF.

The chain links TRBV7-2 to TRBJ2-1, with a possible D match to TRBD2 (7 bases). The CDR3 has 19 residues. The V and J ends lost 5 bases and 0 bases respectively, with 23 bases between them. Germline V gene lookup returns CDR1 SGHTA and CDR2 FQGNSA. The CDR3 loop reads CASSRHGGLAVSSYNEQFF. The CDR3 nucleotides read TGTGCCAGCAGCCGCCACGGGGGGCTAGCGGTGAGCTCCTACAATGAGCAGTTCTTC.